This T cell receptor beta chain came from a study of PD-1 blockade in mismatch repair-deficient tumors. Germline V gives CDR1 PRHDT, CDR2 FYEKMQ (reference sequence). The germline V and J ends were trimmed by 3 bases and 6 bases, with 15 bases remaining between them. The CDR3 contains 15 residues. The table came from immunoSEQ multiplex PCR; TCRdb's copy has only in-frame clones and leaves some out. Of approximately 100,000 clones listed, 82% are singletons. Every patient had mismatch repair deficiency by PCR or immunohistochemistry. The source is an adult with mismatch repair-deficient cancer. V is TRBV13 and J is TRBJ2-1, with a tentative D call TRBD1 (6 bases). The sample was peripheral blood, taken roughly eight months after starting pembrolizumab. CDR3 in amino acids: CASSFRDIGLNEQFF. The CDR3 DNA reads TGTGCCAGCAGCTTCCGGGACATTGGTCTCAATGAGCAGTTCTTC.